These 21 T cell receptor beta chains originate from one sample sequenced in a study of regulatory T cells in long-lasting Graves disease. Time point here: persistent/refractory GD, antithyroid drugs over 5 years with positive TRAb. Making the TCR library involved RNA that had been extracted from PBMCs. In building TCR beta libraries, iRepertoire HTBI primers were used together with Arm-PCR of CDR3 regions. TCRdb fed the multiplex PCR reads into MiXCR, producing one record per CDR3 protein. The sample includes approximately 440,000 distinct CDR3 sequences, 23% of them seen just once. This specimen consisted of peripheral blood mononuclear cells (PBMCs), obtained when the disease was refractory, from a patient treated with antithyroid drugs. Receptors were obtained from a female donor with Graves disease.

The rearrangement links TRBV9 to TRBJ2-7; 8 bases align to TRBD1. With V trimmed by 2 bases and J by 3 bases, 13 bases remained unmatched. The CDR3 consists of 17 residues. Per the germline V gene, CDR1 is SGDLS and CDR2 is YYNGEE. The CDR3 bases are TGTGCCAGCAGCGTCGGACAGGGCCAGGCAGGGGTCTACGAGCAGTACTTC. Amino acid sequence: CASSVGQGQAGVYEQYF.

A few counts support this clonotype. The genes are TRBV28 and TRBJ2-3; TRBD1 agrees at 7 bases. This CDR3 contains 14 residues. The J segment lost 1 base and the V segment lost 6 bases, leaving 4 bases of the junction unmatched. Per germline, CDR1 MDHEN and CDR2 SYDVKM. The CDR3 loop is CASRAGTGTDTQYF. In DNA form, the CDR3 reads TGTGCCAGCAGGGCCGGGACAGGCACAGATACGCAGTATTTT.

This clonotype was seen a handful of times. An end of the junction differs from the germline gene, which may be a read error. Here the CDR3 DNA reads TGTGCCAGCAGTTACTCGGCCGGGCCCTCTGGAAACACCATATATTTT. As protein: CASSYSAGPSGNTIYF. The V and J genes are TRBV10-3 and TRBJ1-3; D gene ambiguous. CDR3 length: 16 amino acids. Per germline, CDR1 ENHRY and CDR2 SYGVKD.

In this sample, this clonotype turned up many times. V and J are TRBV6-5 and TRBJ2-7; D is possibly TRBD1 or TRBD2 (5 bases each). The CDR3 has 17 amino acids. Trimming pared 2 bases from V and 0 bases from J, leaving 17 bases between. Germline V CDR1 and CDR2: MNHEY, SVGAGI. DNA for the CDR3: TGTGCCAGCAGTTACATCCGGGCCAAAGGGACCTCCTACGAGCAGTACTTC. The encoded protein is CASSYIRAKGTSYEQYF.

This chain joins TRBV7-2 and TRBJ2-7; D not certain. CDR1 and CDR2 (germline): SGHTA, FQGNSA. There are 14 residues in the CDR3. Trimming stripped 1 base from V and 5 bases from J, with 12 bases between. CDR3 bases: TGTGCCAGCAGCTTAGTCGGTGTGTTCCACGAGCAGTACTTC. Translating it yields CASSLVGVFHEQYF.

This clonotype was counted many times. The J gene is TRBJ2-7, the V gene TRBV28; D is undetermined. This CDR3 comprises 15 residues. Germline lookup yields CDR1 MDHEN and CDR2 SYDVKM. V was clipped by 2 bases and J by 0 bases, with 11 bases between them. The CDR3 loop reads CASSLLRRSSYEQYF. The DNA for the CDR3 is TGTGCCAGCAGTTTACTGCGGAGAAGCTCCTACGAGCAGTACTTC.

Ten or more counts support this clonotype. This chain joins TRBV5-6 and TRBJ2-5, with 9 bases that match TRBD1. This CDR3 has 15 amino acids. Looked up from germline, CDR1 is SGHDT and CDR2 is YYEEEE. The V segment lost 6 bases and the J segment 1 base; nucleotides outside the gene matches: 7. CDR3 protein: CASTKTGGTQETQYF. Here the CDR3 DNA reads TGTGCCAGCACCAAGACAGGGGGGACCCAAGAGACCCAGTACTTC. The variable domain in full, completed from reference TRBV5-6 and TRBJ2-5, reads DAGVTQSPTHLIKTRGQQVTLRCSPKSGHDTVSWYQQALGQGPQFIFQYYEEEERQRGNFPDRFSGHQFPNYSSELNVNALLLGDSALYLCASTKTGGTQETQYFGPGTRLLVL.

This chain uses TRBV19 with TRBJ2-7; TRBD2 agrees at 9 bases. With 2 bases clipped from V and 0 bases from J, the junction kept 2 bases outside the gene matches. There are 15 residues in the CDR3. The germline V gene encodes CDR1 LNHDA and CDR2 SQIVND (reference sequence). The CDR3 DNA follows: TGTGCCAGTAGTATACTAGCGGGATACTCCTACGAGCAGTACTTC. This translates into CASSILAGYSYEQYF.

This clonotype has a handful of counts. The rearrangement uses TRBV6-9 and TRBJ2-5; D tentatively fits TRBD1 or TRBD2 (6 bases each). V dropped 3 bases and J dropped 1 base, with 18 bases sitting between them. The CDR3 loop spans 17 amino acids. Germline loops: CDR1 MNHGY, CDR2 SVAAGI. The CDR3 here is CASSYVWGGQTQETQYF. The CDR3 DNA follows: TGTGCCAGCAGTTACGTCTGGGGAGGACAGACCCAAGAGACCCAGTACTTC.

This clonotype was seen ten or more times. CDR3 loop: CSARVGQLYGYTF. The CDR3, as DNA: TGCAGTGCTAGGGTAGGCCAGCTCTATGGCTACACCTTC. This chain joins TRBV20-1 and TRBJ1-2, with D hard to call. The V gene lost 3 bases and the J gene lost 4 bases, with 12 bases spanning the gap. The CDR3 loop spans 13 amino acids. CDR1 and CDR2 (germline): DFQATT, SNEGSKA (reference sequence).

A few counts support this clonotype. The gene calls are TRBV7-9 and TRBJ2-7; tentatively, D is TRBD1 (5 bases). Between the trimmed V and J ends, which lost 0 bases and 3 bases, there was a span of 6 bases. Germline loops: CDR1 SEHNR, CDR2 FQNEAQ (reference sequence). There are 13 residues in the CDR3. The CDR3 bases are TGTGCCAGCAGCTTAGCACAGGTCTACGAGCAGTACTTC. This codes for CASSLAQVYEQYF.

This clonotype was detected a few times. The V gene is TRBV18, the J gene TRBJ1-2; 7 bases match TRBD1. Germline V gene data show CDR1 as KGHSH and CDR2 as LQKENI. The CDR3 runs to 16 residues. V trimming: 5 bases; J trimming: 8 bases; junction bases outside the gene matches: 17. The CDR3 spells CASSTSWAGGARGYTF. As DNA, the CDR3 is TGTGCCAGCTCAACTTCCTGGGCAGGGGGAGCCAGGGGCTACACCTTC.

The CDR3 DNA follows: TGTGCCAGCAGTGCAGGGGTTACCACTGAAGCTTTCTTT. Translated, it gives CASSAGVTTEAFF. The chain uses TRBV25-1 and TRBJ1-1; maybe TRBD1 (6 bases). Looked up from germline, CDR1 is MGHDK and CDR2 is SYGVNS. V was trimmed by 4 bases and J by 4 bases, leaving 10 bases between them. The CDR3 extends over 13 amino acids.

The table lists this clonotype with a few counts. The chain is built from TRBV6-1 and TRBJ2-7; 8 bases are a match to TRBD1. CDR1 and CDR2 (germline): MNHNS, SASEGT. Trimming cost V 8 bases and J 7 bases; bases outside gene matches: 7. There are 12 residues in the CDR3. Here the CDR3 DNA reads TGTGCCAGCGGACAGGGTCCTCGGGAGCAGTACTTC. Translating it yields CASGQGPREQYF.

This chain's CDR3 is CASSPGLAFYNEQFF. Here the CDR3 DNA reads TGTGCCAGCAGCCCGGGACTAGCGTTCTACAATGAGCAGTTCTTC. The chain carries TRBV11-2 and TRBJ2-1, with TRBD2 matching 10 bases. This CDR3 has 15 residues. Germline V gene data show CDR1 as SGHAT and CDR2 as FQNNGV. The J segment lost 3 bases and the V segment lost 5 bases, leaving 4 bases of the junction unmatched.

The rearrangement links TRBV6-1 to TRBJ2-2; TRBD1 matches 7 bases. CDR1 is MNHNS and CDR2 is SASEGT in the germline V gene. This CDR3 comprises 15 residues. V was pared by 6 bases and J by 2 bases, with 6 bases of the junction left unmatched. CDR3 region: CASRTDRDNTGELFF. In nucleotides, the CDR3 is TGTGCCAGCAGGACCGACAGGGATAACACCGGGGAGCTGTTTTTT.

This clonotype occurred many times. The V call is TRBV28, the J call TRBJ1-2; 10 bases fit TRBD1. The V gene end was trimmed by 3 bases and the J gene end by 5 bases; junction bases not matched to a gene: 6. This CDR3 comprises 15 residues. CDR1 and CDR2 from the germline V gene are MDHEN and SYDVKM. The CDR3 is CASSFRDRGRYGYTF. The CDR3 nucleotides are TGTGCCAGCAGTTTCCGGGACAGGGGTCGGTATGGCTACACCTTC.

J is TRBJ2-5 and V is TRBV3-1; 9 nucleotides match TRBD2. Germline assignment: CDR1 LGHDT and CDR2 YNNKEL (reference sequence). There are 13 residues in the CDR3. Trimming cost V 8 bases and J 4 bases; bases outside gene matches: 5. CDR3: CASALAGRETQYF. The CDR3 DNA reads as TGTGCCAGCGCCCTAGCGGGACGAGAGACCCAGTACTTC.

This clonotype was picked up many times. The V and J genes are TRBV19 and TRBJ2-6, with a possible D match to TRBD2 (5 bases). V gave up 2 bases and J gave up 4 bases, with 21 bases separating them. From germline, CDR1 is LNHDA and CDR2 SQIVND (reference sequence). The CDR3 is 19 residues long. In nucleotides, the CDR3 is TGTGCCAGTAGTATAATTCGGGCAGTTGAGGGTAGAGGGGCCAACGTCCTGACTTTC. It translates to CASSIIRAVEGRGANVLTF.

This clonotype was counted only a few times. The genes are TRBV29-1 and TRBJ2-2; D is unresolved. Trimming cost V 3 bases and J 5 bases, with 13 bases left between them. The CDR3 contains 14 residues. Per the germline V gene, CDR1 is SQVTM and CDR2 is ANQGSEA. CDR3 nucleotides: TGCAGCGTTGATAGCCAGGCCGTAACCGGGGAGCTGTTTTTT. Translated, it gives CSVDSQAVTGELFF.

This chain uses TRBV3-1 with TRBJ1-3, with D possibly matching TRBD1 (6 bases). Trimming stripped 5 bases from V and 7 bases from J, with 12 bases between. Germline assignment: CDR1 LGHDT and CDR2 YNNKEL (reference sequence). CDR3 length equals 13 residues. CDR3: CASSAGTHNTIYF. CDR3 nucleotide sequence: TGTGCCAGCAGCGCCGGGACACACAACACCATATATTTT.